A selection of T cell receptor beta chains follows, all from one sample in a study of blood T cell repertoires in COVID-19. TCRdb's copy holds only in-frame clones and misses some; the assay was immunoSEQ multiplex PCR. The sample gives some 93,000 clones, 80% to 90% of which show up once; roughly a sixth is in the top ten. Source material: peripheral blood. Source of these receptors: an elderly woman with acute or convalescent COVID-19. The CDR3 runs from the conserved cysteine through the conserved F or W. D genes are given only for firm matches. The listing skips clone size in some rows; elsewhere it reads once, few, many or a size class.

cdr3_length	v_call	clone_size	d_call	j_call	cdr3_aa	cdr3_nt
12	TRBV29-1	few	-	TRBJ1-1	CSVEGSSTEAFF	TGCAGCGTTGAAGGGTCTAGCACTGAAGCTTTCTTT
16	TRBV28	-	-	TRBJ1-1	CASSLNGGRADTEAFF	TGTGCCAGCAGCTTAAACGGGGGGCGGGCTGACACTGAAGCTTTCTTT
13	TRBV5-1	-	TRBD1	TRBJ1-5	CASSRQGDGPQHF	TGCGCCAGCAGCCGACAGGGGGATGGTCCCCAGCATTTT
13	TRBV7-8	-	-	TRBJ1-4	CASSQHLREKLFF	TGTGCCAGCAGCCAGCACCTGCGGGAAAAACTGTTTTTT
16	TRBV11-2	-	TRBD2	TRBJ2-5	CASSLALAGGQETQYF	TGTGCCAGCAGCTTAGCTCTAGCGGGGGGTCAAGAGACCCAGTACTTC
17	TRBV19	few	TRBD1	TRBJ1-1	CASMKRDRGGMNTEAFF	TGTGCCAGTATGAAACGAGACAGGGGTGGAATGAACACTGAAGCTTTCTTT
15	TRBV6-5	-	TRBD1	TRBJ1-2	CASMTGTGEPYGYTF	TGTGCCAGCATGACTGGGACAGGGGAGCCATATGGCTACACCTTC
20	TRBV3-1/TRBV3-2	-	TRBD2	TRBJ2-1	CASSQAVTSGGFGSYNEQFF	TGTGCCAGCAGCCAAGCTGTCACTAGCGGGGGGTTTGGGTCCTACAATGAGCAGTTCTTC
13	TRBV24-1	-	-	TRBJ2-3	CATRGGSTDTQYF	TGTGCCACCAGAGGGGGAAGCACAGATACGCAGTATTTT
16	TRBV25-1	-	TRBD2	TRBJ2-1	CASSEFKRGGYNEQFF	TGTGCCAGCAGTGAATTTAAGCGGGGGGGTTACAATGAGCAGTTCTTC
14	TRBV5-8	-	TRBD1	TRBJ1-6	CASISGTGYSPLHF	TGTGCCAGCATCTCGGGGACAGGGTACTCACCCCTCCACTTT
17	TRBV5-1	-	TRBD1	TRBJ1-1	CASSRGTAPPRDTEAFF	TGCGCCAGCAGCCGAGGGACAGCCCCGCCTCGGGACACTGAAGCTTTCTTT
15	TRBV25-1	-	-	TRBJ1-6	CASSEPYRENSPLHF	TGTGCCAGCAGTGAGCCTTACAGGGAGAATTCACCCCTCCACTTT
15	TRBV5-4	-	TRBD1	TRBJ2-3	CASSLDRGRRDTQYF	TGTGCCAGCAGCTTGGACAGGGGGCGCCGAGATACGCAGTATTTT
14	TRBV5-1	-	-	TRBJ1-4	CASSLDWEKGKLFF	TGCGCCAGCAGTCTAGACTGGGAGAAGGGAAAACTGTTTTTT
17	TRBV6-1	-	TRBD1	TRBJ2-2	CASSARTGGVDTGELFF	TGTGCCAGCAGTGCACGGACAGGGGGCGTGGACACCGGGGAGCTGTTTTTT
15	TRBV18	once	-	TRBJ1-1	CASSPLSSWSTEAFF	TGTGCCAGCTCACCACTGAGCTCGTGGAGCACTGAAGCTTTCTTT
13	TRBV2	few	-	TRBJ2-7	CASANREFDEQYF	TGTGCCAGCGCAAACAGGGAGTTCGACGAGCAGTACTTC
15	TRBV19	-	TRBD1	TRBJ2-6	CASSLDRAGANVLTF	TGTGCCAGTAGTTTAGACAGGGCTGGGGCCAACGTCCTGACTTTC
14	TRBV11-3	-	TRBD2	TRBJ2-7	CASSARGLANEQYF	TGTGCCAGCAGCGCGCGGGGACTAGCTAACGAGCAGTACTTC
20	TRBV3-1/TRBV3-2	-	TRBD2	TRBJ2-3	CASSQDMVTSGTSQIDTQYF	TGTGCCAGCAGCCAAGATATGGTGACTAGCGGGACGTCTCAGATTGATACGCAGTATTTT
14	TRBV5-4	-	-	TRBJ2-7	CASSLVPRSYEQYF	TGTGCCAGCAGCTTGGTTCCCCGCTCCTACGAGCAGTACTTC
17	TRBV7-2	once	TRBD1	TRBJ2-2	CASSLTGVRPNTGELFF	TGTGCCAGCAGCTTGACAGGGGTTAGACCGAACACCGGGGAGCTGTTTTTT
13	TRBV9	-	-	TRBJ2-3	CASSVGIWETQYF	TGTGCCAGCAGCGTAGGGATCTGGGAGACGCAGTATTTT
14	TRBV20-1	-	TRBD1	TRBJ1-2	CSASPGQGFYGYTF	TGCAGTGCGAGTCCGGGACAGGGTTTCTATGGCTACACCTTC
13	TRBV10-3	-	TRBD1	TRBJ2-1	CAISRTGGYEQFF	TGTGCCATCAGTAGGACAGGAGGCTATGAGCAGTTCTTC
14	TRBV14	-	TRBD1	TRBJ1-5	CASSLTGRNQPQHF	TGTGCCAGCAGCCTGACAGGGAGAAATCAGCCCCAGCATTTT
14	TRBV15	-	-	TRBJ1-5	CATSRDRLNQPQHF	TGTGCCACCAGCAGAGATAGACTCAATCAGCCCCAGCATTTT